What follows describes a single TCR beta chain. The antigen is unknown. TCRdb keeps only in-frame clones here, not all; method: immunoSEQ multiplex PCR. There are 120,000 to 150,000 clones in the sample; about 89% occur only once, and approximately 4.5% lies in the top ten. Per the germline V gene, CDR1 is MNHEY and CDR2 is SMNVEV (reference sequence). Deletions cut 8 bases from V and 1 base from J, with 14 bases between. CDR3 length equals 14 residues. The data were obtained in a study of T cell responses to AZD1222 COVID-19 vaccine. At the level of the study: Pooled together were second doses at about 4 or about 12 weeks.

Notes on the study in general: Repertoires were sampled only after the peak T cell response. Breadth and depth of Spike-specific TCRs rose after two AZD1222 doses. It should be noted that donors were predominantly white British and more often female, and clonal diversity was possibly underestimated.

The material was peripheral blood, obtained on day 0 of AZD1222 vaccination. The rearrangement links TRBV27 to TRBJ1-1; D remains ambiguous. The clonotype originates from an adult in good health. CDR3 DNA: TGTGCCAGCGCAAAACAAATTCGGAACACTGAAGCTTTCTTT. This encodes CASAKQIRNTEAFF.